The 26 T cell receptor beta chains presented below share a single source sample, sequenced in a study of CD8+ T cells in alopecia areata. RNA was extracted and reverse transcribed into cDNA as the sequencing template. Sequencing used immunoSEQ multiplex PCR; TCRdb keeps in-frame clones, though not all of them. The sample lists approximately 2,000 clones, about 76% seen once, with approximately 7% in the top ten. Regarding treatment: oral pan-JAK inhibitor, 5-10 mg twice daily. It was from alopecia areata patients that lesional scalp punch biopsies and peripheral blood were collected. Sample: skin, taken at approximately week 45, from a patient treated with tofacitinib. The receptors come from a human donor with alopecia areata.

This clone occurred a few times. The chain joins TRBV11-2 to TRBJ1-4; D call uncertain. Trimming took off 1 base at V and 5 bases at J, with 14 bases between the two ends. The CDR3 length is 16 residues. CDR1 and CDR2 (germline): SGHAT, FQNNGV. Written as DNA, the CDR3 is TGTGCCAGCAGCTTAGGCTCGAGACGGGGAAATGAAAAACTGTTTTTT. It yields the protein CASSLGSRRGNEKLFF. Full variable domain (remainder filled in from reference TRBV11-2 and TRBJ1-4): EAGVAQSPRYKIIEKRQSVAFWCNPISGHATLYWYQQILGQGPKLLIQFQNNGVVDDSQLPKDRFSAERLKGVDSTLKIQPAKLEDSAVYLCASSLGSRRGNEKLFFGSGTQLSVL.

V is TRBV5-6 and J is TRBJ2-5, with D unresolved. V was cut by 4 bases and J by 4 bases, with 14 bases left in between. Per the germline V gene, CDR1 is SGHDT and CDR2 is YYEEEE. The CDR3 is 14 residues long. The CDR3 protein is CASSRGPMGETQYF. The CDR3 DNA is TGTGCCAGCAGCCGAGGACCCATGGGAGAGACCCAGTACTTC.

This chain uses TRBV7-3 with TRBJ1-6; D not resolved. Germline values: CDR1 SGHTA, CDR2 FQGTGA. The V end lost 6 bases, the J end lost 7 bases, and 13 bases lay between the germline ends. This CDR3 region has 14 residues. CDR3 amino acids: CASRPGPPNSPLHF. In DNA form, the CDR3 reads TGTGCCAGCAGACCCGGGCCGCCAAATTCACCCCTCCACTTT.

The chain recombines TRBV19 with TRBJ1-2; 7 positions agree with TRBD1. The germline gives CDR1 LNHDA, CDR2 SQIVND (reference sequence). This CDR3 comprises 12 residues. V was pared by 8 bases and J by 2 bases, with 2 bases of the junction left unmatched. The CDR3 DNA reads as TGTGCCAGTGTACAGGGGAACTATGGCTACACCTTC. Its protein is CASVQGNYGYTF.

The chain joins TRBV6-5 to TRBJ1-4; the match to TRBD1 covers 8 bases. The CDR3 loop spans 14 amino acids. Unmatched junction bases numbered 2, after V lost 0 bases and J lost 8 bases. Germline V lookup: CDR1 MNHEY, CDR2 SVGAGI. The CDR3 DNA follows: TGTGCCAGCAGTTACTCTCGGACAGGGGAAAAACTGTTTTTT. Translating it yields CASSYSRTGEKLFF.

V usage is TRBV10-3 and J usage is TRBJ1-2; TRBD1 aligns across 7 bases. Germline-derived CDR1 and CDR2 are ENHRY and SYGVKD. The CDR3 is made up of 12 amino acids. J was trimmed by 8 bases and V by 3 bases; bases with no gene match: 3. CDR3 coding DNA: TGTGCCATCAGTGACAGGGGGGAAGGCTACACCTTC. Its protein is CAISDRGEGYTF.

This clone was counted a few times. The rearrangement uses TRBV19 and TRBJ1-1; tentative D call: TRBD1 (5 bases). This CDR3 has 12 residues. Germline V gives CDR1 LNHDA, CDR2 SQIVND (reference sequence). V was cut by 5 bases and J by 5 bases, with 9 bases left in between. The CDR3 DNA follows: TGTGCCAGTAGTTCCAGGGCAACTGAAGCTTTCTTT. This encodes CASSSRATEAFF.

The chain links TRBV18 to TRBJ2-1, with unresolved D. This CDR3 comprises 11 residues. CDR1 and CDR2 (germline): KGHSH, LQKENI. V gave up 5 bases and J gave up 7 bases, with 6 bases separating them. The CDR3: CASSMANEQFF. The CDR3 region has the DNA TGTGCCAGCTCAATGGCTAATGAGCAGTTCTTC. The full variable domain, its missing parts supplied by reference TRBV18 and TRBJ2-1, is NAGVMQNPRHLVRRRGQEARLRCSPMKGHSHVYWYRQLPEEGLKFMVYLQKENIIDESGMPKERFSAEFPKEGPSILRIQQVVRGDSAAYFCASSMANEQFFGPGTRLTVL.

V and J are TRBV19 and TRBJ1-5; D not certain. The CDR3 is made up of 16 amino acids. V was cut by 7 bases and J by 4 bases, with 20 bases left in between. Germline-derived CDR1 and CDR2 are LNHDA and SQIVND (reference sequence). DNA of the CDR3: TGTGCCAGTAACGGTATCGGGCGCCGGGGTAATCAGCCCCAGCATTTT. This sequence encodes CASNGIGRRGNQPQHF.

V is TRBV9 and J is TRBJ2-1, with 7 bases identical to TRBD2. Per germline, CDR1 SGDLS and CDR2 YYNGEE. The CDR3 is 18 residues long. Trimming cost V 0 bases and J 11 bases; bases outside gene matches: 20. Here the CDR3 reads CASSVGAHSSGVTMKQFF. In DNA, the CDR3 is TGTGCCAGCAGCGTAGGGGCCCATAGCAGCGGGGTGACAATGAAGCAGTTCTTC. Looking up the rest from reference TRBV9 and TRBJ2-1 gives the full variable domain: DSGVTQTPKHLITATGQRVTLRCSPRSGDLSVYWYQQSLDQGLQFLIQYYNGEERAKGNILERFSAQQFPDLHSELNLSSLELGDSALYFCASSVGAHSSGVTMKQFFGPGTRLTVL.

This chain joins TRBV29-1 and TRBJ1-1, with 7 bases aligning to TRBD1. The V gene's germline CDR1 is SQVTM and CDR2 ANQGSEA. The CDR3 is 13 residues long. V shed 3 bases, J shed 5 bases, and the junction held 6 bases outside the gene matches. The CDR3 protein is CSVEKNRGTEAFF. The CDR3 nucleotides read TGCAGCGTTGAGAAAAACAGGGGTACTGAAGCTTTCTTT.

This sequence joins TRBV5-1 and TRBJ2-1; D call uncertain. The ends were cut back, 2 bases at V and 7 bases at J, with 7 bases in the middle. Germline V gene sequence: CDR1 SGHRS, CDR2 YFSETQ. The CDR3 consists of 12 residues. As DNA, the CDR3 is TGCGCCAGCAGCTTCAGTAATAATGAGCAGTTCTTC. Amino acids: CASSFSNNEQFF.

The chain couples TRBV19 to TRBJ1-1; 9 nucleotides align to TRBD1. V trimming: 9 bases; J trimming: 0 bases; junction bases outside the gene matches: 14. The CDR3 covers 17 residues. Germline V gives CDR1 LNHDA, CDR2 SQIVND (reference sequence). CDR3 DNA sequence: TGTGCCAGCTCTCGGTCGGGACAGGGCCTACTGAACACTGAAGCTTTCTTT. Translation gives CASSRSGQGLLNTEAFF.

The chain couples TRBV7-9 to TRBJ1-6; the D gene is possibly TRBD1 (5 bases). The V gene lost 2 bases and the J gene lost 8 bases, with 16 bases spanning the gap. CDR3 size: 16 residues. From germline, CDR1 is SEHNR and CDR2 FQNEAQ (reference sequence). The CDR3 spells CASSLNNPGQDSPLHF. In nucleotides, the CDR3 is TGTGCCAGCAGCTTAAATAATCCAGGGCAGGATTCACCCCTCCACTTT.

The chain employs TRBV6-6 and TRBJ1-1, with 9 bases identical to TRBD1. J gave up 0 bases and V 1 base, and 3 bases lay outside the gene matches. CDR1 MNHNY and CDR2 SVGAGI come from the germline V gene (reference sequence). The CDR3 sequence is 16 residues long. The CDR3 protein is CASSYYRDRVNTEAFF. The CDR3 nucleotides are TGTGCCAGCAGTTACTATCGGGACAGGGTGAACACTGAAGCTTTCTTT.

This clone was detected once. The chain links TRBV2 to TRBJ2-3, with D uncertain. The V gene lost 6 bases and the J gene lost 6 bases, with 7 bases spanning the gap. Germline V gene data show CDR1 as SNHLY and CDR2 as FYNNEI. This CDR3 has 11 residues. The CDR3 region has the DNA TGTGCCAGCAGGGTCTGGGATACGCAGTATTTT. This gives the protein CASRVWDTQYF.

The chain combines TRBV13 with TRBJ1-2, with D perhaps matching TRBD1 (5 bases). Trimming took off 2 bases at V and 4 bases at J, with 17 bases between the two ends. This CDR3 has 16 amino acids. Looked up from germline, CDR1 is PRHDT and CDR2 is FYEKMQ (reference sequence). As DNA, the CDR3 is TGTGCCAGCAGCTTATCCAGGGAAAAGAGCGTCTATGGCTACACCTTC. It is translated as CASSLSREKSVYGYTF.

CDR3 in amino acids: CASSDSSGATDTQYF. DNA of the CDR3: TGTGCCAGCAGTGACTCCTCAGGGGCCACAGATACGCAGTATTTT. The chain links TRBV6-4 to TRBJ2-3; maybe TRBD1 (6 bases). CDR3 length: 15 residues. Per germline, CDR1 MRHNA and CDR2 SNTAGT. V dropped 0 bases and J dropped 2 bases, with 9 bases sitting between them.

This clone has a handful of counts. The chain carries TRBV11-2 and TRBJ2-7; a possible D gene is TRBD1 (5 bases). V lost 2 bases, J lost 3 bases, and 17 bases lay in between. CDR1 and CDR2 (germline): SGHAT, FQNNGV. The CDR3 contains 16 residues. For the CDR3, the DNA is TGTGCCAGCAGCTTAAGGGGCAGAGACCCTATCTACGAGCAGTACTTC. Its translation: CASSLRGRDPIYEQYF.

The V call is TRBV11-2, the J call TRBJ2-5, with 12 bases that match TRBD2. This CDR3 comprises 15 residues. Germline lookup yields CDR1 SGHAT and CDR2 FQNNGV. Trimming cost V 2 bases and J 3 bases; bases outside gene matches: 1. CDR3 in amino acids: CASSLRTSGEETQYF. CDR3 coding DNA: TGTGCCAGCAGCTTAAGGACTAGCGGGGAAGAGACCCAGTACTTC.

The V call is TRBV5-1, the J call TRBJ2-3, with 10 positions matching TRBD2. This CDR3 contains 16 residues. After removal of 4 bases from V and 4 bases from J, the junction contained 9 bases not matched to a gene. Germline lookup yields CDR1 SGHRS and CDR2 YFSETQ. CDR3 sequence (DNA): TGCGCCAGCAGCCCCACACAGCGGGGGGGATCAGATACGCAGTATTTT. It codes for CASSPTQRGGSDTQYF.

The chain carries TRBV19 and TRBJ2-1, with 7 bases lining up with TRBD1. This CDR3 has 14 residues. V shed 5 bases, J shed 9 bases, and the junction held 10 bases outside the gene matches. CDR1 is LNHDA and CDR2 is SQIVND in the germline V gene (reference sequence). The CDR3 DNA reads as TGTGCCAGTAGTCAGACAGGGCGGATTAGTGAGCAGTTCTTC. Translating it yields CASSQTGRISEQFF.

The V gene is TRBV6-1, the J gene TRBJ2-2; perhaps D is TRBD1 or TRBD2 (5 bases each). The V gene's germline CDR1 is MNHNS and CDR2 SASEGT. The V end was cut by 7 bases, the J end by 2 bases, with 14 bases between. The CDR3 is 15 amino acids. The CDR3 bases are TGTGCCAGCACCCCGGGACGGCGAAACACCGGGGAGCTGTTTTTT. Translation gives CASTPGRRNTGELFF.

The CDR3 DNA reads TGTGCCAGCAGCGCTCTAGCGGGGCATACGCAGTATTTT. This gives the protein CASSALAGHTQYF. The genes are TRBV7-7 and TRBJ2-3, with 9 bases matching TRBD2. V dropped 5 bases and J dropped 7; count of bases not matched to a gene: 4. The CDR3 contains 13 residues. The germline V gene encodes CDR1 SSHAT and CDR2 FNYEAQ (reference sequence).

V and J are TRBV6-5 and TRBJ1-5; D unresolved. V dropped 8 bases and J dropped 1 base, with 3 bases sitting between them. The CDR3 runs 11 residues. Germline V gene data show CDR1 as MNHEY and CDR2 as SVGAGI. This CDR3 reads CASGSNQPQHF. The CDR3 DNA sequence: TGTGCCAGCGGCAGCAATCAGCCCCAGCATTTT.

The chain uses TRBV5-5 and TRBJ2-1; tentatively, D is TRBD1 (6 bases). The CDR3 sequence is 16 residues long. Between the trimmed V and J ends, which lost 4 bases and 8 bases, there was a span of 22 bases. Germline V gene data show CDR1 as SGHKS and CDR2 as YYEKEE (reference sequence). Here the CDR3 DNA reads TGTGCCAGCAGCCTGCCTCGAGGGGGTAGGGTGGATGAGCAGTTCTTC. Its translation: CASSLPRGGRVDEQFF.